The 8 T cell receptor beta chains below were found in one sample sequenced in a study of Graves' ophthalmopathy and Graves' hyperthyroidism. RNA transcripts served as template for amplifying TCR beta CDR3 sequences. An initial RT-PCR round employing HTBI primers preceded a second-round multiplex PCR. TCRdb independently ran MiXCR on the multiplex PCR reads; one entry per CDR3 protein. The top ten clones hold 9% to 15% of a sample with 300,000 to 350,000 distinct CDR3 sequences, 15% to 20% of them seen once. The specimen was peripheral blood. These receptors all come from an adult man with Graves' ophthalmopathy.

This clonotype was found many times. The gene calls are TRBV5-4 and TRBJ2-7, with 8 nucleotides matching TRBD1. The CDR3 totals 17 residues. V gave up 2 bases and J gave up 3 bases; unmatched junction bases: 13. CDR1 SGHNT and CDR2 YYREEE come from the germline V gene (reference sequence). The CDR3 here is CASSLRLREQGVYEQYF. DNA for the CDR3: TGTGCCAGCAGCTTACGATTAAGGGAACAGGGGGTCTACGAGCAGTACTTC. The full variable domain, rest sourced from reference TRBV5-4 and TRBJ2-7, is ETGVTQSPTHLIKTRGQQVTLRCSSQSGHNTVSWYQQALGQGPQFIFQYYREEENGRGNFPPRFSGLQFPNYSSELNVNALELDDSALYLCASSLRLREQGVYEQYFGPGTRLTVT.

Details on this clonotype: Sequence at one end of the junction differs from germline and may be a read error. V and J are TRBV12-3 or TRBV12-4 and TRBJ1-2, with 7 bases lining up with TRBD1. This CDR3 has 14 residues. CDR3 loop: CASSFCDRAGGYNF. The DNA of the CDR3 is TGTGCCAGCAGTTTTTGCGACAGGGCCGGTGGCTACAACTTC.

This clonotype was detected ten times or more. The J gene is TRBJ2-7, the V gene TRBV20-1, with 9 positions matching TRBD2. The V gene end was trimmed by 6 bases and the J gene end by 5 bases; junction bases not matched to a gene: 14. Germline V gene data show CDR1 as DFQATT and CDR2 as SNEGSKA (reference sequence). The CDR3 is 15 amino acids. As DNA, the CDR3 is TGCAGTGCCCCCCGGGGGGGACTAGCTTCCGACGAGCAGTACTTC. Translation: CSAPRGGLASDEQYF.

This clonotype was seen ten or more times. The V gene is TRBV4-1, the J gene TRBJ1-6, with D possibly TRBD1 on 6 matching bases. CDR3 size: 14 residues. CDR1 is MGHRA, CDR2 YSYEKL, per germline. V dropped 5 bases and J dropped 8 bases, with 13 bases sitting between them. The CDR3 region is CASSTGTTYSPLHF. The CDR3 DNA reads as TGCGCCAGCAGCACCGGGACAACTTATTCACCCCTCCACTTT.

V gene TRBV12-3 or TRBV12-4 combines with J gene TRBJ1-2; D gene uncertain. Trimming left V 6 bases short and J 8 bases short, with 10 bases between. The CDR3 runs to 11 residues. For the CDR3, the DNA is TGTGCCAGCAGGAAGGGAATCGGCTACACCTTC. Protein: CASRKGIGYTF.

This clonotype has at least ten counts. The chain joins TRBV6-1 to TRBJ2-7; 7 nucleotides line up with TRBD1. V trimming: 3 bases; J trimming: 2 bases; junction bases outside the gene matches: 4. The CDR3 totals 14 residues. The V gene's germline CDR1 is MNHNS and CDR2 SASEGT. The CDR3 DNA sequence: TGTGCCAGCAGTGATCTAGGACAGGCCTACGAGCAGTACTTC. It translates to CASSDLGQAYEQYF.

There are many counts of this clonotype. J is TRBJ2-7 and V is TRBV25-1; TRBD1 aligns across 8 bases. CDR1 and CDR2 from the germline V gene are MGHDK and SYGVNS. The ends lost 0 bases at V and 5 bases at J; junction bases unmatched: 9. The CDR3 length is 16 residues. The CDR3 spells CASSEYWTGSRDEQYF. DNA for the CDR3: TGTGCCAGCAGTGAATATTGGACAGGGTCGCGGGACGAGCAGTACTTC.

This clonotype occurred many times. The rearrangement joins TRBV29-1 to TRBJ2-5; D ambiguous. V was trimmed by 0 bases and J by 4 bases, leaving 6 bases between them. The CDR3 loop spans 12 amino acids. Per germline, CDR1 SQVTM and CDR2 ANQGSEA. The CDR3: CSVEDDRETQYF. As DNA, the CDR3 is TGCAGCGTTGAAGACGACCGAGAGACCCAGTACTTC.